These 8 T cell receptor beta chains share one sample of origin, sequenced in a study of cytotoxic CD8 clonotypes in ibrutinib-treated CLL. Produced via immunoSEQ multiplex PCR; TCRdb's table is partial and in-frame only. The table records about 89,000 clones, approximately 80% of them present only once. The sample in question was PBMCs, obtained after 12 months of ibrutinib treatment. The origin of the receptors is a human donor with chronic lymphocytic leukemia.

This chain links TRBV6-1 with TRBJ2-7, with D hard to call. Germline V CDR1 and CDR2: MNHNS, SASEGT. V was pared by 5 bases and J by 3 bases, with 14 bases between. The CDR3 extends over 14 amino acids. Here the CDR3 reads CASSREALGYEQYF. CDR3 nucleotide sequence: TGTGCCAGCAGTCGTGAAGCGCTTGGCTACGAGCAGTACTTC.

Written as DNA, the CDR3 is TGTGCCAGCAGCGTCGGGGAAGGGTCAATAAACATTCAGTACTTC. Protein sequence: CASSVGEGSINIQYF. The V gene is TRBV9, the J gene TRBJ2-4; weak D call: TRBD2 (5 bases). CDR1 is SGDLS and CDR2 is YYNGEE in the germline V gene. V was pared by 2 bases and J by 6 bases, with 15 bases between. CDR3 length: 15 amino acids.

The V and J genes are TRBV28 and TRBJ2-1; 9 positions match TRBD2. Germline lookup yields CDR1 MDHEN and CDR2 SYDVKM. This CDR3 has 17 amino acids. Germline trimming cut 7 bases from V and 0 bases from J; bases unmatched to any gene: 10. CDR3 nucleotide sequence: TGTGCCAGCATTCCCCCGCGGGGGGGAGACTCCTACAATGAGCAGTTCTTC. Translation: CASIPPRGGDSYNEQFF.

This chain connects TRBV15 to TRBJ2-7, with 9 bases matching TRBD1. The CDR3 sequence is 13 residues long. The ends lost 5 bases at V and 12 bases at J; junction bases unmatched: 11. Germline CDR1 LNHNV, CDR2 YYDKDF (reference sequence). CDR3 bases: TGTGCCACCAGCGGCCGGGACAGGGAAAGGCCGTACTTC. It yields the protein CATSGRDRERPYF.

This clone has only one observation. This chain joins TRBV5-4 and TRBJ1-2; the D gene is possibly TRBD1 (6 bases). Germline V gene sequence: CDR1 SGHNT, CDR2 YYREEE (reference sequence). The CDR3 has 16 residues. Trimming shortened V by 4 bases and J by 4 bases, and 20 bases separated the two germline ends. Written as DNA, the CDR3 is TGTGCCAGCAGCCCGGACGTTTGGGGGCGCTCCTATGGCTACACCTTC. It is translated as CASSPDVWGRSYGYTF. The full variable domain, rest sourced from reference TRBV5-4 and TRBJ1-2, is ETGVTQSPTHLIKTRGQQVTLRCSSQSGHNTVSWYQQALGQGPQFIFQYYREEENGRGNFPPRFSGLQFPNYSSELNVNALELDDSALYLCASSPDVWGRSYGYTFGSGTRLTVV.

The chain is built from TRBV5-1 and TRBJ1-5; the match to TRBD1 covers 9 bases. The CDR3 runs 16 residues. V was clipped by 3 bases and J by 8 bases; unmatched bases: 12. The germline CDR1 and CDR2 sequences are SGHRS and YFSETQ. CDR3 protein: CASSSGTGTRVEPQHF. CDR3 coding DNA: TGCGCCAGCAGCTCCGGGACAGGGACGAGGGTTGAGCCCCAGCATTTT.

The chain couples TRBV7-2 to TRBJ2-3; 8 bases are a match to TRBD1. This CDR3 region has 15 residues. Trimming removed 3 bases from V and 3 bases from J; junction bases left unmatched: 5. Germline CDR1 is SGHTA and CDR2 is FQGNSA. CDR3 amino acids: CASSFPGQVTDTQYF. For the CDR3, the DNA is TGTGCCAGCAGCTTCCCGGGACAGGTTACAGATACGCAGTATTTT.

The J gene is TRBJ2-6, the V gene TRBV12-5; D not certain. The CDR3 is 13 amino acids. The germline gives CDR1 LGHNT, CDR2 FRNRAP. Trimming pared 6 bases from V and 0 bases from J, leaving 3 bases between. The CDR3 loop is CASGPSGANVLTF. DNA of the CDR3: TGTGCTAGTGGCCCCTCTGGGGCCAACGTCCTGACTTTC.